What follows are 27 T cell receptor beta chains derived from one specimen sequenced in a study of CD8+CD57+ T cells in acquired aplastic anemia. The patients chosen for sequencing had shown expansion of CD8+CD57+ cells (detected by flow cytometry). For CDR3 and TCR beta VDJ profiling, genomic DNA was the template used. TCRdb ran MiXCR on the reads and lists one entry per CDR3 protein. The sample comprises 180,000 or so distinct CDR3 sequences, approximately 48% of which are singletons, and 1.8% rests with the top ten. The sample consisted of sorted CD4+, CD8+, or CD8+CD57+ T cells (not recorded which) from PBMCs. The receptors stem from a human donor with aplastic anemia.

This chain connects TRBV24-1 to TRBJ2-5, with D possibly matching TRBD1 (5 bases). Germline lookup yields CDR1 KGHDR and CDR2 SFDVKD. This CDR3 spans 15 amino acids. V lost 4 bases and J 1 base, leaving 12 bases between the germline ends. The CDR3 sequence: CATSETRGGQETQYF. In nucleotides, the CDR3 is TGTGCCACCAGTGAGACAAGGGGCGGCCAAGAGACCCAGTACTTC.

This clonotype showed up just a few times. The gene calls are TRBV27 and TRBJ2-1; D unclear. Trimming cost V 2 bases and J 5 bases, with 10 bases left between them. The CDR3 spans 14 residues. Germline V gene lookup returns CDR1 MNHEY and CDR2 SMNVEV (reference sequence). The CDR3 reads CASSLGWNNNEQFF. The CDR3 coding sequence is TGTGCCAGCAGTTTAGGGTGGAACAACAATGAGCAGTTCTTC.

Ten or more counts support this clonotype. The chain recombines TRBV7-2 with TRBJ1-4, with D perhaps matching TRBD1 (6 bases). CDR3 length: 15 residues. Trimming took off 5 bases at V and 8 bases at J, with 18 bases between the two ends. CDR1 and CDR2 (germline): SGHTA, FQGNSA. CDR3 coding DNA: TGTGCCAGCAGCATCGGCGCGGGGGCTCGGGAAAAACTGTTTTTT. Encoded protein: CASSIGAGAREKLFF. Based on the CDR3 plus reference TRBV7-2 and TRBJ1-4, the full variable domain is GAGVSQSPSNKVTEKGKDVELRCDPISGHTALYWYRQSLGQGLEFLIYFQGNSAPDKSGLPSDRFSAERTGGSVSTLTIQRTQQEDSAVYLCASSIGAGAREKLFFGSGTQLSVL.

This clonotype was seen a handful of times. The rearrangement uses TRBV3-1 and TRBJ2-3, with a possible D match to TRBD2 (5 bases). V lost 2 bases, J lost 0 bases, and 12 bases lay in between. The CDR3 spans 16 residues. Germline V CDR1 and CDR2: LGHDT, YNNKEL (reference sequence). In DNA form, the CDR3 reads TGTGCCAGCAGCCAAACGACCGGGGTGAGCACAGATACGCAGTATTTT. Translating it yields CASSQTTGVSTDTQYF.

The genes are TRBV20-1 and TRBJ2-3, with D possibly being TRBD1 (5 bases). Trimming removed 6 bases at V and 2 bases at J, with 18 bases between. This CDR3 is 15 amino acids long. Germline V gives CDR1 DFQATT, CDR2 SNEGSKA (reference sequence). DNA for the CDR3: TGCAGTGCCCTAGAAGGGGCCTCTCACACAGATACGCAGTATTTT. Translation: CSALEGASHTDTQYF.

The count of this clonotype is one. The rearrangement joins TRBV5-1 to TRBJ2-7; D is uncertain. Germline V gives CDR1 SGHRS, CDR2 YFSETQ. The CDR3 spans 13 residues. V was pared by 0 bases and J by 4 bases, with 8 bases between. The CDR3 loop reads CASSLEWLYEQYF. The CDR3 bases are TGCGCCAGCAGCTTGGAGTGGCTTTACGAGCAGTACTTC.

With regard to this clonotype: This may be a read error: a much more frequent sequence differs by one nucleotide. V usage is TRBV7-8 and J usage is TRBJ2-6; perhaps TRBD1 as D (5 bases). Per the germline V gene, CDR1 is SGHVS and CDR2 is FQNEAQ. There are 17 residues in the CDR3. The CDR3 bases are TGTGCCAGCAGTCCGTGGGGTTTCGGCTCTGGGGCCTACGTCCTGACTTTC. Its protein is CASSPWGFGSGAYVLTF.

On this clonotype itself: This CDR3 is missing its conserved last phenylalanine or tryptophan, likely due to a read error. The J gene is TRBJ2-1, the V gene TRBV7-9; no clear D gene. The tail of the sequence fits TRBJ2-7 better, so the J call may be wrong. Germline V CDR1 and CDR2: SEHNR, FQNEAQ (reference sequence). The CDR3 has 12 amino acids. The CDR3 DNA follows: TGTGCCAGCGGTCGTTCCTACAATGAGCAGTACCTC. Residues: CASGRSYNEQYL.

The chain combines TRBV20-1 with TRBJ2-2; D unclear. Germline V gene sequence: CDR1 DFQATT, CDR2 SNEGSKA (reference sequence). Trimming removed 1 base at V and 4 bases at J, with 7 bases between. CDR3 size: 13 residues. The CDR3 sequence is CSARGLGTGELFF. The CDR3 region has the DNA TGCAGTGCTAGAGGTCTAGGCACCGGGGAGCTGTTTTTT.

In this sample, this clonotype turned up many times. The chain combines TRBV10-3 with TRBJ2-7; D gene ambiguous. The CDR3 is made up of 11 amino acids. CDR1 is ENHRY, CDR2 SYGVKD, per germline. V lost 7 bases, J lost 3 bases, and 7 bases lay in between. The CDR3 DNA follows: TGTGCCATCAATAACCTCTACGAGCAGTACTTC. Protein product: CAINNLYEQYF.

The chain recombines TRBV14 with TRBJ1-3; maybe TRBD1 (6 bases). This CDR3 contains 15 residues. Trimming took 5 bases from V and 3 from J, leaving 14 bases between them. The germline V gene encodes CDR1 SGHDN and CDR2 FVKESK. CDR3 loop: CASSVGGVDGNTIYF. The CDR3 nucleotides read TGTGCCAGCAGCGTAGGGGGGGTGGATGGAAACACCATATATTTT. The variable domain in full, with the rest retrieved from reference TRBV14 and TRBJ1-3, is EAGVTQFPSHSVIEKGQTVTLRCDPISGHDNLYWYRRVMGKEIKFLLHFVKESKQDESGMPNNRFLAERTGGTYSTLKVQPAELEDSGVYFCASSVGGVDGNTIYFGEGSWLTVV.

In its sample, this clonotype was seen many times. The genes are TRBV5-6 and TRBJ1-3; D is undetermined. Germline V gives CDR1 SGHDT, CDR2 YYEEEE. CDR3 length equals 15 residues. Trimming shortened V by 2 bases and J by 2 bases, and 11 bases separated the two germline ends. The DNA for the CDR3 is TGTGCCAGCAGCTTATCGCAAGTCGCTGGAAACACCATATATTTT. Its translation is CASSLSQVAGNTIYF.

CDR3 amino acids: CATRSGPGYTEAFF. The CDR3 DNA reads as TGTGCCACCAGGTCCGGGCCGGGGTACACTGAAGCTTTCTTT. The chain combines TRBV24-1 with TRBJ1-1; D ambiguous. This CDR3 comprises 14 residues. V gave up 7 bases and J gave up 3 bases, with 14 bases separating them. Germline V gene lookup returns CDR1 KGHDR and CDR2 SFDVKD.

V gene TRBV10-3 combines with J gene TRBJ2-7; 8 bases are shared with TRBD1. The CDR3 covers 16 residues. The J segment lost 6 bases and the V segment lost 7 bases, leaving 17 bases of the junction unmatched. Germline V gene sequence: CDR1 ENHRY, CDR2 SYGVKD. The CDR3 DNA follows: TGTGCCATCACCGAGGACAGGGCAGGGATGTCAGGCGAGCAGTACTTC. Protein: CAITEDRAGMSGEQYF.

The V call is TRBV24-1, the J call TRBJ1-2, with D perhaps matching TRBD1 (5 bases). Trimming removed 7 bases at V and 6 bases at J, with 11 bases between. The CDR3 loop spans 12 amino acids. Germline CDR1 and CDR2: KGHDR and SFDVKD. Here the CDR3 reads CATSERGHGYTF. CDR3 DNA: TGTGCCACCAGCGAGAGGGGCCATGGCTACACCTTC.

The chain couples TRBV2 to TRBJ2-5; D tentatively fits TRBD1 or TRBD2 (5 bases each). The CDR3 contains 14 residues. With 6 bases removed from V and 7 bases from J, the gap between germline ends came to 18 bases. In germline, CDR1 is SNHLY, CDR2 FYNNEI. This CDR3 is CASSVIPGLGTQYF. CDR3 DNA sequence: TGTGCCAGCAGCGTGATTCCGGGGCTGGGGACCCAGTACTTC.

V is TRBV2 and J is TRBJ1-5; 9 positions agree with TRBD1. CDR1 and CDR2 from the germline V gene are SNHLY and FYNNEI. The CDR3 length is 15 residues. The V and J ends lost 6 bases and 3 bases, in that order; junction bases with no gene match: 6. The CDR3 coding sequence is TGTGCCAGCAGCCACCGGACAGGGGTCAATCAGCCCCAGCATTTT. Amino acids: CASSHRTGVNQPQHF.

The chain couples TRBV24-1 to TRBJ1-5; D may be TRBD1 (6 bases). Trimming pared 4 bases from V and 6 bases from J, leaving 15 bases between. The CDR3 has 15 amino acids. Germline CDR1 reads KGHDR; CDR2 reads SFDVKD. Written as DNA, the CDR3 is TGTGCCACCAGTGACGGGGACCAGGGGATTCAGCCCCAGCATTTT. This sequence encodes CATSDGDQGIQPQHF.

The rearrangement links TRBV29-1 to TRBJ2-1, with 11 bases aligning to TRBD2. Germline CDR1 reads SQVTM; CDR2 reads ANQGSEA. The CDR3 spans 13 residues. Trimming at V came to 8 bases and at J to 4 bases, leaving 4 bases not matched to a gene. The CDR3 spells CSTSGRGYNEQFF. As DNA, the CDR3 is TGCAGCACTAGCGGGAGAGGGTACAATGAGCAGTTCTTC.

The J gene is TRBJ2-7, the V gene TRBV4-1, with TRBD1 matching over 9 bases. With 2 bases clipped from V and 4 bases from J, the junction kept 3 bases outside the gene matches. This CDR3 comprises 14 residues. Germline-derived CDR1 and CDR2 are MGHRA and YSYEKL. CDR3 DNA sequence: TGCGCCAGCAGCCAACTGGACAGGGGTTACGAGCAGTACTTC. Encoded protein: CASSQLDRGYEQYF.

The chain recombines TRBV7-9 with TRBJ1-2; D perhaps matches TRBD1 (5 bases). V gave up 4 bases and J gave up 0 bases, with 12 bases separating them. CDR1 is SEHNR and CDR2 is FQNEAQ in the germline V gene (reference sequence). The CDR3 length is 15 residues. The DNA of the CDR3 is TGTGCCAGCAGCTCCTCCCGACAGACTAACTATGGCTACACCTTC. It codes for CASSSSRQTNYGYTF. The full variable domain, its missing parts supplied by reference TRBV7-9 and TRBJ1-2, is DTGVSQNPRHKITKRGQNVTFRCDPISEHNRLYWYRQTLGQGPEFLTYFQNEAQLEKSRLLSDRFSAERPKGSFSTLEIQRTEQGDSAMYLCASSSSRQTNYGYTFGSGTRLTVV.

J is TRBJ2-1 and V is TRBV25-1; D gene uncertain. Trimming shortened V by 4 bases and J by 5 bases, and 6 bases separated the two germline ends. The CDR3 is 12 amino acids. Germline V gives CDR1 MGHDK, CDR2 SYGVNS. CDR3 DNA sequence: TGTGCCAGCAGTGGGGTGAACAATGAGCAGTTCTTC. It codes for CASSGVNNEQFF.

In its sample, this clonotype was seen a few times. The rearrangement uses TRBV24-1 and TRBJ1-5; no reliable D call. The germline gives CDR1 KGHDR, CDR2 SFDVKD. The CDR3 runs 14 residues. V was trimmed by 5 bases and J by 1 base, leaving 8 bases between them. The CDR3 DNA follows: TGTGCCACCAGTGGCACAGAGAGCAATCAGCCCCAGCATTTT. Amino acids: CATSGTESNQPQHF.

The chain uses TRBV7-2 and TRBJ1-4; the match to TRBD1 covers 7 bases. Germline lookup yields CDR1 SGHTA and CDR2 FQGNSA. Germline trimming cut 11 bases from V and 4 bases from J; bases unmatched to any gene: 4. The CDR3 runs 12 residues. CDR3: CADRDSNEKLFF. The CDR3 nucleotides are TGTGCCGACCGGGACAGTAATGAAAAACTGTTTTTT.

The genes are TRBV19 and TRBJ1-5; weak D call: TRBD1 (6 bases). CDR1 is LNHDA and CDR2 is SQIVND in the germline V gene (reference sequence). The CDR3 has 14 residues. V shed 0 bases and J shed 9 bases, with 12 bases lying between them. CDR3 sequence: CASSIEGATGPQHF. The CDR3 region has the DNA TGTGCCAGTAGTATAGAGGGGGCGACTGGGCCCCAGCATTTT.

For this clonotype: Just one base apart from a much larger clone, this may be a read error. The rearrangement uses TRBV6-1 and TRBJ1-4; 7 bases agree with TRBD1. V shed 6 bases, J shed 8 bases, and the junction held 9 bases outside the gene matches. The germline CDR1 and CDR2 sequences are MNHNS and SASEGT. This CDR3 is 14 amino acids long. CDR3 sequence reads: CASRPDREEEKLFF. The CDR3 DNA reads TGTGCCAGCAGACCCGACAGGGAGGAGGAAAAACTGTTTTTT.

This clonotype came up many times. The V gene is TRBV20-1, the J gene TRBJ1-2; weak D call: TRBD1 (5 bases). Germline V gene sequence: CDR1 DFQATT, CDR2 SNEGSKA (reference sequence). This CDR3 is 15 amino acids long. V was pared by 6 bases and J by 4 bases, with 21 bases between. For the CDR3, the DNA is TGCAGTGCCCTGTCCCCCATGGGGGGAGGCTATGGCTACACCTTC. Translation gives CSALSPMGGGYGYTF.